These T cell receptor beta chains were read from a single sample in a study of breast tumors, draining lymph nodes, adjacent tissues. TCRdb reprocessed the multiplex PCR reads with MiXCR, giving one entry per CDR3 protein. This sample carries under 150,000 distinct CDR3 sequences, 21% of them seen once, and the ten largest clones take about 2.2%. The sample consisted of axillary lymph node tissue. The origin of the receptors is a female donor with breast cancer. Some clones in this sample may be carry-over from other donors' samples. The CDR3 runs from the conserved cysteine through the conserved F or W. The D gene is left open where the match is weak. Clone sizes are given selectively: once, few, many, or a class where the clone is expanded.

clone size: many
V gene: TRBV5-1
D gene: -
J gene: TRBJ2-7
CDR3 DNA: TGCGCCAGCAGCTTGGTGGGGGCGACCTACGAGCAGTACTTC
CDR3 protein: CASSLVGATYEQYF

clone size: many
V gene: TRBV7-3
D gene: -
J gene: TRBJ2-3
CDR3 DNA: TGTGCCAGCAGCTTAATAGGAGCAACAGATACGCAGTATTTT
CDR3 protein: CASSLIGATDTQYF

clone size: many
V gene: TRBV6-1
D gene: TRBD1
J gene: TRBJ1-2
CDR3 DNA: TGTGCCAGCAGTGTGAGGGGACAGGGGAAGAGCTACACCTTC
CDR3 protein: CASSVRGQGKSYTF

clone size: many
V gene: TRBV10-3
D gene: TRBD1
J gene: TRBJ2-1
CDR3 DNA: TGTGCCATCAGTGAGGAAGACAGGGTCAACGGGAATGAGCAGTTCTTC
CDR3 protein: CAISEEDRVNGNEQFF

clone size: many
V gene: TRBV9
D gene: -
J gene: TRBJ2-3
CDR3 DNA: TGTGCCAGCAGCGTAGACGGAAACACAGATACGCAGTATTTT
CDR3 protein: CASSVDGNTDTQYF

clone size: many
V gene: TRBV5-8
D gene: -
J gene: TRBJ2-1
CDR3 DNA: TGTGCCAGCAGCTTGGGAGGGGTTTTAAATGAGCAGTTCTTC
CDR3 protein: CASSLGGVLNEQFF

clone size: many
V gene: TRBV7-9
D gene: TRBD1
J gene: TRBJ1-6
CDR3 DNA: TGTGCCAGCAGCTTAGTGACAGGGGGGAATTCACCCCTCCACTTT
CDR3 protein: CASSLVTGGNSPLHF

clone size: few
V gene: TRBV6-5
D gene: -
J gene: TRBJ1-3
CDR3 DNA: TGTGCCAGCAGTCGATACTTACAGGTCGGGGGAAACACCATATATTTT
CDR3 protein: CASSRYLQVGGNTIYF

clone size: many
V gene: TRBV7-3
D gene: -
J gene: TRBJ2-7
CDR3 DNA: TGTGCCAGCAGCCCCCGCGAGGGCGAGCAGTACTTC
CDR3 protein: CASSPREGEQYF

clone size: -
V gene: TRBV12-3/TRBV12-4
D gene: TRBD2
J gene: TRBJ2-5
CDR3 DNA: TGTGCCAGCAGTTTGCGGGAGGGGCAAGAGACCCAGTACTTC
CDR3 protein: CASSLREGQETQYF

clone size: -
V gene: TRBV10-3
D gene: TRBD2
J gene: TRBJ2-3
CDR3 DNA: TGTGCCATCAGGTCTGCGGGAGCTCTATCAGATACGCAGTATTTT
CDR3 protein: CAIRSAGALSDTQYF

clone size: many
V gene: TRBV24-1
D gene: -
J gene: TRBJ2-1
CDR3 DNA: TGTGCCACCAGTGCTACCAATGAGCAGTTCTTC
CDR3 protein: CATSATNEQFF

clone size: -
V gene: TRBV30
D gene: -
J gene: TRBJ1-1
CDR3 DNA: TGTGCCTGGAGTCCCCTCACTGAAGCTTTCTTT
CDR3 protein: CAWSPLTEAFF

clone size: many
V gene: TRBV7-9
D gene: TRBD2
J gene: TRBJ2-1
CDR3 DNA: TGTGCCAGCAGCGTCGGGACTAGCGGGGGATACAATGAGCAGTTCTTC
CDR3 protein: CASSVGTSGGYNEQFF

clone size: many
V gene: TRBV19
D gene: -
J gene: TRBJ2-2
CDR3 DNA: TGTGCCAGTAGTATAGATCGGACCGACACCGGGGAGCTGTTTTTT
CDR3 protein: CASSIDRTDTGELFF

clone size: few
V gene: TRBV19
D gene: -
J gene: TRBJ1-2
CDR3 DNA: TGTGCCAGTAGTACCCCCCGCGTGGATTTTGATCTTTCTAACTATGGCTACACCTTC
CDR3 protein: CASSTPRVDFDLSNYGYTF

clone size: many
V gene: TRBV24-1
D gene: TRBD2
J gene: TRBJ2-3
CDR3 DNA: TGTGCCACCAGTGCAGCGGGAGGGAGCACAGATACGCAGTATTTT
CDR3 protein: CATSAAGGSTDTQYF

clone size: many
V gene: TRBV20-1
D gene: -
J gene: TRBJ2-1
CDR3 DNA: TGCAGTGCTAGACCGACCGGAAGTGCGCAAAATGAGCAGTTCTTC
CDR3 protein: CSARPTGSAQNEQFF